The sequence of this TCR beta chain was determined in a study of blood T cell repertoires in COVID-19. Study overall: The samples span acute and convalescent COVID-19 from the United States, Italy and Spain. PBMCs, B-cell-depleted T cells, or T cells were the source of the cDNA or gDNA that made up the material.

The germline V and J ends were trimmed by 5 bases and 0 bases, with 13 bases remaining between them. Germline values: CDR1 MNHEY, CDR2 SMNVEV (reference sequence). The CDR3 spans 16 residues. Original handling: Nucleated cell number was recorded as an estimate derived from reference gene primer amplification. Data came from immunoSEQ multiplex PCR; TCRdb stores just in-frame clones and leaves some out. V and J calls and clone size come straight from that table; D and trimming were deduced from the DNA. The repertoire holds about 220,000 clones, roughly 84% seen once, with roughly 2.8% in the top ten. This clone has a single count.

What was sequenced was peripheral blood. The chain recombines TRBV27 with TRBJ2-2; D not certain. The TCR was taken from a man in his fifties who had recovered from COVID-19. The CDR3 nucleotides are TGTGCCAGCAGTCCCCATTATCAGGCGAACACCGGGGAGCTGTTTTTT. This encodes CASSPHYQANTGELFF.